The T cell receptor (beta chain) under discussion was sequenced for a study of shared clonotypes between healthy human individuals (TCRdb year 2020). Concerning the study at large: Three men and two women, aged 18 to 49 years, made up the cohort. Per donor, leukapheresis produced somewhere between about 0.9 and 10 billion PBMCs. Per donor, three plates each were used for CD4 naive and CD4 memory, two for CD8 naive, and one for CD8 memory. Libraries were prepared and TCR repertoires were sequenced by different laboratories using diverse techniques, in order to increase sequencing depth and limit assay-specific biases. Blood TCR repertoires of 5 or 6 healthy adults were deeply sequenced to estimate repertoire size and the extent of clonotype sharing between individuals. Results the study describes overall, beyond this receptor: Rarefaction of sorted-subset datasets indicated incomplete sequencing despite the large sequencing depth. The genetic and exposure-history diversity represented was limited by the small number of donors. Based on pairwise subsampling, the degree of clonotype sharing among donors was expected to be affected by sequencing depth. Across a handful of donors, around 5% of naive CD4, around 3.5% of naive CD8, about 2.3% of memory CD4, and 0.4% of memory CD8 clonotypes were shared. Naive subsets generally had larger estimated clonotype richness than memory subsets did. Compared with non-shared clonotypes, clonotypes shared by all four sorted-subset donors had higher generation probabilities. Only blood was sampled, and tissue TCR repertoires likely differ from those in blood.

The donors were healthy, HIV-negative adults with no recently reported acute infections or vaccinations. All donors were Caucasian adults living in Nashville, Tennessee, USA. Magnetic negative selection was used to enrich CD4+ T cells, after which naive cells were positively selected on CD45RA and the negative fraction became the memory subset. Blood was collected by leukapheresis, and PBMCs were isolated by Ficoll-Histopaque density gradient centrifugation and then cryopreserved in liquid nitrogen vapor phase. Analytical flow cytometry was used to check the purity and quantity of each magnetically sorted T cell population. Genomic DNA was isolated from every sorted fraction and measured by UV absorbance on a Nanodrop 2000c. Using the deep immunoSEQ assay, TCR CDR3 regions were amplified from genomic DNA by multiplex PCR. Extracted genomic DNA from each cell subset was spread evenly across all wells of several immunoSEQ 96-well plates, with each plate serving as a replicate. Each replicate PCR for sorted subsets received roughly 200 ng genomic DNA, equal to 30,000 or so T cell genomes. Purified libraries were measured with a Qubit 3.0 fluorometer, size-checked on a Bioanalyzer 2100, and measured again with the KAPA Library Quantification kit. A separate single-read 150-cycle Illumina NextSeq 550 flow cell was used to sequence each immunoSEQ 96-well plate. The original pipeline was this. Because the immunoSEQ output held only junctional sequences and lacked quality scores, the filtering could not match the filtering applied to full-length reads. Sequences were annotated with PyIR, a Python wrapper for IgBLAST v1.9, and V/J genes and CDR3 were assigned using IMGT germline references. Any read was removed if the V/J assignment was weak (E-value above 1e-6), the CDR3 was missing, or the read contained stop codons, out-of-frame junctions, or ambiguous translated residues. V3J clonotypes were defined as sequences sharing the same inferred V gene, J gene, and CDR3 amino acid sequence. Percentage overlap between repertoires was computed as shared unique clonotypes divided by the size of the smaller repertoire. RTK rarefaction, the Chao1 estimator, and Recon v2.1 estimates of unobserved clonotypes were used to assess repertoire richness. Generation probabilities for all TCRbeta clonotypes obtained by the gDNA method from a handful of donors were computed using OLGA. The source is immuneACCESS, and TCRdb retained only in-frame sequences with V and J called. Part of the clones is not carried over; for the studies checked, unresolved V genes explain less than half of this, and the remainder is unexplained. D and trimming come from the DNA, and the V and J calls and clone size come from that table. This sample lists some 240,000 clones; under 80% were detected once. Roughly 10% of the sample goes to the ten largest clones.

About this clone itself: Its antigen is not yet known. Qualities for individual bases were not recorded, and no much larger clone is one base off.

The germline V gene (reference sequence) supplies CDR1 GTSNPN and CDR2 SVGIG. The CDR3 goes from the cysteine to the phenylalanine over 17 residues. The DNA shown is the 51-base CDR3, in frame from base 1. V trim: 2 bases; J trim: 7 bases; unmatched bases: 18. This receptor was obtained from a man aged 30-40 years in good health. Sequencing was performed on memory CD4+ T cells sorted from blood. In the paper's terms, the cell subset or site label means: CD45RA-negative fraction. The chain is made from TRBV30 and TRBJ2-3; TRBD2 lines up with 7 middle nucleotides. The DNA sequence is TGTGCCTGGAGTAGAGACCGGTTGCGGAGCGGGATTTATACGCAGTATTTT. Its product reads: CAWSRDRLRSGIYTQYF.